This T cell receptor beta chain appears in the sequencing data of a study of blood T cell repertoires in COVID-19. The CDR3 length is 18 residues. V was clipped by 2 bases and J by 2 bases, with 20 bases between them. Germline V gene sequence: CDR1 MNHNS, CDR2 SASEGT. No more than 2 weeks before study entry, exposed participants had met a case of COVID-19. Profiled with immunoSEQ multiplex PCR; TCRdb holds only in-frame clones, not every one. The sample lists about 430,000 clones, about 88% seen once, with approximately 1.3% in the top ten. The sample was PBMCs or T cells enriched from blood (not recorded which). The receptor comes from a woman aged 18-29 years who had been exposed to COVID-19. This sequence joins TRBV6-1 and TRBJ2-3; TRBD2 is a possible D gene (6 bases). Here the CDR3 reads CASSERAGLALSTDTQYF. In DNA, the CDR3 is TGTGCCAGCAGTGAACGGGCGGGGCTAGCCCTATCCACAGATACGCAGTATTTT.